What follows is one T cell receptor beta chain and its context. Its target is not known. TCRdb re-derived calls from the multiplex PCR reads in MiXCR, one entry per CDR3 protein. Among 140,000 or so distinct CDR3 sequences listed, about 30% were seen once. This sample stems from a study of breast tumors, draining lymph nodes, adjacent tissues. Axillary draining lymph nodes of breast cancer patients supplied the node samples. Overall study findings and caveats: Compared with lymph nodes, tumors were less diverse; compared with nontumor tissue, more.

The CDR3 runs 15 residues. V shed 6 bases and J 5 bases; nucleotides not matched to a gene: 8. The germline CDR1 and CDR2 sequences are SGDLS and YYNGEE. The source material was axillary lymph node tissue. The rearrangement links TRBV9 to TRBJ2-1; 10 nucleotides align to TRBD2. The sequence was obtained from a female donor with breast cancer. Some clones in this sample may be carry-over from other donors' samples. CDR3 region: CASTKIGLADNEQFF. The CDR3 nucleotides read TGTGCCAGCACCAAGATAGGACTAGCGGACAATGAGCAGTTCTTC.